This passage covers 12 T cell receptor beta chains from one sample sequenced in a study of CD8+ T cells in alopecia areata (dated by TCRdb to 2016 to 2019). This sample's time point label indicates: around 24 weeks on oral tofacitinib. The treatment or condition label corresponds to: oral pan-JAK inhibitor, 5-10 mg twice daily. Library preparation used the immunoSEQ multiplex PCR assay. RNA was extracted from all samples and reverse transcribed into cDNA as template for TCR sequencing. The table was pulled from immuneACCESS by TCRdb, which kept in-frame rearrangements only. Such tables lose some clones; where checked, under half of the loss comes from unresolved V genes, and the rest has no known cause. The sample table holds roughly 110,000 clones, of which roughly 84% were seen once. The ten largest make up around a quarter of the sample. Specimen: CD8+ T cells sorted from blood, collected at week 24, from a patient treated with tofacitinib. The receptor source for this set is a human donor with alopecia areata.

The chain carries TRBV4-1 and TRBJ1-2; D gene ambiguous. Germline V lookup: CDR1 MGHRA, CDR2 YSYEKL. The V end lost 0 bases, the J end lost 4 bases, and 6 bases lay between the germline ends. The CDR3 is 13 amino acids. CDR3 sequence reads: CASSQEMSYGYTF. In DNA, the CDR3 is TGCGCCAGCAGCCAAGAGATGAGCTATGGCTACACCTTC.

The chain joins TRBV30 to TRBJ2-3; 10 nucleotides match TRBD1. V lost 5 bases to trimming and J lost 6 bases; unmatched junction nucleotides: 8. Germline CDR1 reads GTSNPN; CDR2 reads SVGIG (reference sequence). There are 14 residues in the CDR3. The CDR3 bases are TGTGCCTGGGCGGGACAGGGGCTTGGGGATACGCAGTATTTT. Its protein is CAWAGQGLGDTQYF.

CDR3: CSVEQGSETQYF. The CDR3, as DNA: TGCAGCGTTGAACAGGGTAGCGAGACCCAGTACTTC. This rearrangement joins TRBV29-1 to TRBJ2-5; D possibly corresponds to TRBD1 (5 bases). This CDR3 has 12 residues. Germline CDR1 SQVTM, CDR2 ANQGSEA. Between the trimmed V and J ends, which lost 2 bases and 5 bases, there was a span of 9 bases.

V gene TRBV6-5 combines with J gene TRBJ1-2; D remains ambiguous. V was trimmed by 4 bases and J by 7 bases, leaving 7 bases between them. CDR3 length: 11 residues. CDR1 and CDR2 from the germline V gene are MNHEY and SVGAGI. This CDR3 is CASSFLGGYTF. CDR3 nucleotide sequence: TGTGCCAGCAGTTTTTTGGGTGGCTACACCTTC.

The chain recombines TRBV27 with TRBJ2-1, with D perhaps TRBD1 (6 bases). The CDR3 covers 13 residues. The V and J ends lost 6 bases and 4 bases respectively, with 10 bases between them. In germline, CDR1 is MNHEY, CDR2 SMNVEV (reference sequence). This CDR3 reads CASSRQVYNEQFF. The DNA of the CDR3 is TGTGCCAGCAGCCGACAGGTTTACAATGAGCAGTTCTTC.

CDR3 region: CASSWLETGHPDTQYF. In DNA form, the CDR3 reads TGTGCCAGCAGTTGGCTAGAGACAGGGCATCCAGATACGCAGTATTTT. V gene TRBV27 combines with J gene TRBJ2-3; 7 bases fit TRBD1. The CDR3 spans 16 residues. Germline V gene sequence: CDR1 MNHEY, CDR2 SMNVEV (reference sequence). J lost 4 bases, V lost 4 bases, and 11 bases had no gene match.

J is TRBJ1-2 and V is TRBV29-1; D is perhaps TRBD1 (5 bases). The germline V gene encodes CDR1 SQVTM and CDR2 ANQGSEA. The CDR3 length is 13 residues. V lost 3 bases, J lost 8 bases, and 16 bases lay in between. In nucleotides, the CDR3 is TGCAGCGTTGATGGGACGGGAGGTCAAGGCTACACCTTC. Translated, it gives CSVDGTGGQGYTF.

The chain has TRBV15 and TRBJ2-3; D might be TRBD1 (6 bases). The germline V gene encodes CDR1 LNHNV and CDR2 YYDKDF (reference sequence). The CDR3 totals 13 residues. V shed 9 bases and J shed 2 bases, with 12 bases lying between them. The CDR3 loop reads CATVGGYTDTQYF. DNA for the CDR3: TGTGCCACTGTAGGGGGATACACAGATACGCAGTATTTT. Full variable domain (remainder filled in from reference TRBV15 and TRBJ2-3): DAMVIQNPRYQVTQFGKPVTLSCSQTLNHNVMYWYQQKSSQAPKLLFHYYDKDFNNEADTPDNFQSRRPNTSFCFLDIRSPGLGDTAMYLCATVGGYTDTQYFGPGTRLTVL.

This chain connects TRBV27 to TRBJ2-5, with 11 bases identical to TRBD2. CDR1 and CDR2 (germline): MNHEY, SMNVEV (reference sequence). This CDR3 comprises 14 residues. V shed 4 bases and J 7 bases; nucleotides not matched to a gene: 5. DNA of the CDR3: TGTGCCAGCAGTTGGGGACTAGCGGTGGGGACCCAGTACTTC. This sequence encodes CASSWGLAVGTQYF.

The chain links TRBV11-2 to TRBJ1-1; no definite D call. From germline, CDR1 is SGHAT and CDR2 FQNNGV. The V end was cut by 2 bases, the J end by 8 bases, with 9 bases between. The CDR3 runs 12 residues. The CDR3 nucleotides read TGTGCCAGCAGCTTATCTACGGAGGAAGCTTTCTTT. Its protein is CASSLSTEEAFF. The full variable domain, with the rest looked up from reference TRBV11-2 and TRBJ1-1, is EAGVAQSPRYKIIEKRQSVAFWCNPISGHATLYWYQQILGQGPKLLIQFQNNGVVDDSQLPKDRFSAERLKGVDSTLKIQPAKLEDSAVYLCASSLSTEEAFFGQGTRLTVV.

J is TRBJ2-7 and V is TRBV11-2, with D perhaps being TRBD1 or TRBD2 (6 bases each). The germline V gene encodes CDR1 SGHAT and CDR2 FQNNGV. Trimming took off 2 bases at V and 6 bases at J, with 17 bases between the two ends. The CDR3 has 15 amino acids. The CDR3 region is CASSLSAVGGLEQYF. As DNA, the CDR3 is TGTGCCAGCAGCTTATCGGCAGTCGGGGGCCTCGAGCAGTACTTC.

This sequence joins TRBV6-6 and TRBJ1-1; possible D gene TRBD1, 5 bases. Trimming stripped 2 bases from V and 3 bases from J, with 16 bases between. The length of the CDR3 is 16 residues. CDR1 and CDR2 (germline): MNHNY, SVGAGI (reference sequence). The CDR3 is CASSYGRETSHTEAFF. The CDR3 nucleotides are TGTGCCAGCAGTTACGGCAGGGAAACCTCTCACACTGAAGCTTTCTTT.